This entry lists 29 T cell receptor beta chains sequenced from one sample in a study of cytomegalovirus exposure and HLA in healthy donors. A multiplex PCR was run with 60 Vbeta primers and 13 Jbeta primers. Produced via immunoSEQ multiplex PCR; TCRdb's table is partial and in-frame only. The table has about 200,000 clones, around 80% seen once. Sequenced: PBMCs. The receptors were gathered from a woman under 40 in good health and CMV-seropositive.

V and J are TRBV5-6 and TRBJ2-1, with 11 bases fitting TRBD2. CDR3 length equals 16 residues. Trimming took 1 base from V and 5 from J; bases not matched to a gene: 5. The V gene's germline CDR1 is SGHDT and CDR2 YYEEEE. CDR3 region: CASSLIGTSGHNEQFF. In DNA form, the CDR3 reads TGTGCCAGCAGCTTGATAGGGACTAGCGGACACAATGAGCAGTTCTTC. The full variable domain, rest sourced from reference TRBV5-6 and TRBJ2-1, is DAGVTQSPTHLIKTRGQQVTLRCSPKSGHDTVSWYQQALGQGPQFIFQYYEEEERQRGNFPDRFSGHQFPNYSSELNVNALLLGDSALYLCASSLIGTSGHNEQFFGPGTRLTVL.

The chain uses TRBV19 and TRBJ1-2; possibly TRBD1 for D (5 bases). The CDR3 has 16 amino acids. The V gene's germline CDR1 is LNHDA and CDR2 SQIVND (reference sequence). Deletions cut 5 bases from V and 3 bases from J, with 19 bases between. CDR3 DNA: TGTGCCAGTAGTGAAACAAACCTCAGGGTTCACTATGGCTACACCTTC. Translating it yields CASSETNLRVHYGYTF.

This clone was detected only a few times. This chain connects TRBV9 to TRBJ2-2, with D tentatively TRBD1 (5 bases). With 4 bases removed from V and 5 bases from J, the gap between germline ends came to 15 bases. Germline V gene sequence: CDR1 SGDLS, CDR2 YYNGEE. The CDR3 is made up of 15 amino acids. DNA for the CDR3: TGTGCCAGCAGCCCCCCCGGCAGGGAAACCGGGGAGCTGTTTTTT. It codes for CASSPPGRETGELFF.

The V and J genes are TRBV7-9 and TRBJ1-6; D is undetermined. The germline gives CDR1 SEHNR, CDR2 FQNEAQ (reference sequence). V was shortened by 2 bases and J by 6 bases, with 11 bases between the two germline ends. CDR3 length equals 15 residues. CDR3 bases: TGTGCCAGCAGCTTAATGGGCAGTGTTAATTCACCCCTCCACTTT. Protein product: CASSLMGSVNSPLHF.

The chain employs TRBV9 and TRBJ2-1; weak D call: TRBD1 (6 bases). The ends were cut back, 0 bases at V and 9 bases at J, with 16 bases in the middle. CDR3 length: 15 residues. Germline CDR1 is SGDLS and CDR2 is YYNGEE. The CDR3 nucleotides are TGTGCCAGCAGCGTAGTGTCGCAGGGGTTGGTTGAGCAGTTCTTC. Its protein is CASSVVSQGLVEQFF.

This clone has only a few counts. V usage is TRBV30 and J usage is TRBJ2-3, with unresolved D. This CDR3 spans 10 amino acids. Trimming pared 3 bases from V and 6 bases from J, leaving 4 bases between. Germline CDR1 reads GTSNPN; CDR2 reads SVGIG (reference sequence). The CDR3 DNA reads as TGTGCCTGGAGCGGGGATACGCAGTATTTT. It translates to CAWSGDTQYF.

The table lists this clone with a count of one. The chain uses TRBV5-4 and TRBJ1-2, with D possibly TRBD1 on 5 matching bases. CDR3 length equals 14 residues. Germline CDR1 is SGHNT and CDR2 is YYREEE (reference sequence). Between the trimmed V and J ends, which lost 4 bases and 3 bases, there was a span of 13 bases. The CDR3 DNA reads as TGTGCCAGCAGCCTGGCTCGACAGCACTATGGCTACACCTTC. It codes for CASSLARQHYGYTF.

This clone has only one observation. The genes are TRBV4-3 and TRBJ1-2, with D possibly TRBD1 on 5 matching bases. The germline V gene has CDR1 LGHNA and CDR2 YSLEER. The V and J ends lost 0 bases and 2 bases respectively, with 10 bases between them. The CDR3 spans 15 residues. CDR3 DNA: TGCGCCAGCAGCCAAGATATTCAGGGCAACTATGGCTACACCTTC. Residues: CASSQDIQGNYGYTF.

The V gene is TRBV18, the J gene TRBJ1-1, with D possibly TRBD1 on 6 matching bases. Trimming took off 3 bases at V and 0 bases at J, with 14 bases between the two ends. This CDR3 has 16 residues. Germline-derived CDR1 and CDR2 are KGHSH and LQKENI. CDR3 sequence reads: CASSPYAGELNTEAFF. CDR3 nucleotides: TGTGCCAGCTCACCCTACGCAGGGGAGTTGAACACTGAAGCTTTCTTT.

This rearrangement joins TRBV6-5 to TRBJ2-7; D is unresolved. The ends were cut back, 6 bases at V and 3 bases at J, with 9 bases in the middle. Looked up from germline, CDR1 is MNHEY and CDR2 is SVGAGI. This CDR3 region has 12 residues. The CDR3 here is CASRLYIYEQYF. DNA of the CDR3: TGTGCCAGCAGGCTTTACATCTACGAGCAGTACTTC.

V is TRBV5-1 and J is TRBJ2-5, with TRBD1 matching over 9 bases. The V and J ends lost 6 bases and 2 bases, in that order; junction bases with no gene match: 8. The CDR3 sequence is 15 residues long. From germline, CDR1 is SGHRS and CDR2 YFSETQ. CDR3 region: CASNDRDRDQETQYF. Written as DNA, the CDR3 is TGCGCCAGCAACGACCGGGACAGGGATCAAGAGACCCAGTACTTC.

The CDR3 sequence is CASSGRLDGNTIYF. DNA of the CDR3: TGTGCCAGCAGCGGCAGGTTGGATGGAAACACCATATATTTT. The rearrangement links TRBV27 to TRBJ1-3; D is ambiguous. The CDR3 contains 14 residues. V dropped 6 bases and J dropped 3 bases, with 12 bases sitting between them. The germline V gene has CDR1 MNHEY and CDR2 SMNVEV (reference sequence).

The chain uses TRBV5-4 and TRBJ1-1; D might be TRBD1 (6 bases). Germline V lookup: CDR1 SGHNT, CDR2 YYREEE (reference sequence). This CDR3 comprises 14 residues. Between the trimmed V and J ends, which lost 4 bases and 7 bases, there was a span of 17 bases. DNA of the CDR3: TGTGCCAGCAGCCCTCAGGCAGGGGCGAGTGAAGCTTTCTTT. It codes for CASSPQAGASEAFF.

The chain uses TRBV6-1 and TRBJ2-7; 9 bases align to TRBD1. Germline V gives CDR1 MNHNS, CDR2 SASEGT. This CDR3 has 13 residues. After removal of 6 bases from V and 5 bases from J, the junction contained 5 bases not matched to a gene. CDR3 coding DNA: TGTGCCAGCAGGGGGACAGGGCATAACGAGCAGTACTTC. Amino acid sequence: CASRGTGHNEQYF.

This clone was seen only once. This chain links TRBV7-2 with TRBJ2-7, with TRBD2 identical over 10 bases. V was clipped by 3 bases and J by 5 bases; unmatched bases: 4. This CDR3 is 14 amino acids long. In germline, CDR1 is SGHTA, CDR2 FQGNSA. CDR3 sequence reads: CASSFPGLANEQYF. In DNA form, the CDR3 reads TGTGCCAGCAGCTTCCCGGGACTAGCGAACGAGCAGTACTTC.

The chain links TRBV5-1 to TRBJ2-1; tentatively, D is TRBD1 (5 bases). This CDR3 has 14 residues. CDR1 is SGHRS and CDR2 is YFSETQ in the germline V gene. V was cut by 0 bases and J by 9 bases, with 13 bases left in between. CDR3 bases: TGCGCCAGCAGCTTGGGGTCAGGGCGTGGTGAGCAGTTCTTC. Its translation is CASSLGSGRGEQFF. Complete variable domain (other parts from reference TRBV5-1 and TRBJ2-1): KAGVTQTPRYLIKTRGQQVTLSCSPISGHRSVSWYQQTPGQGLQFLFEYFSETQRNKGNFPGRFSGRQFSNSRSEMNVSTLELGDSALYLCASSLGSGRGEQFFGPGTRLTVL.

This chain uses TRBV10-3 with TRBJ1-6; unclear D gene. Germline assignment: CDR1 ENHRY and CDR2 SYGVKD. The CDR3 runs to 16 residues. V was clipped by 0 bases and J by 0 bases, with 6 bases between them. The CDR3 nucleotides read TGTGCCATCAGTGAGTCTCCCAGCTCCTATAATTCACCCCTCCACTTT. Protein: CAISESPSSYNSPLHF.

V usage is TRBV29-1 and J usage is TRBJ2-3; 14 positions match TRBD2. The V gene end was trimmed by 7 bases and the J gene end by 4 bases; junction bases not matched to a gene: 7. Looked up from germline, CDR1 is SQVTM and CDR2 is ANQGSEA. This CDR3 contains 15 residues. DNA of the CDR3: TGCAGCGCCTCGACTAGCGGGAGGGCCCCAGATACGCAGTATTTT. It codes for CSASTSGRAPDTQYF.

J is TRBJ2-7 and V is TRBV7-9, with a tentative D call TRBD2 (5 bases). Germline CDR1 SEHNR, CDR2 FQNEAQ (reference sequence). Between the trimmed V and J ends, which lost 5 bases and 1 base, there was a span of 18 bases. There are 16 residues in the CDR3. The CDR3, as DNA: TGTGCCAGCAGCCTGGGTGGCGGGCAGGCGTCCTACGAGCAGTACTTC. Its translation: CASSLGGGQASYEQYF.

This chain joins TRBV7-6 and TRBJ1-1; a possible D gene is TRBD1 (5 bases). Germline CDR1 is SGHVS and CDR2 is FNYEAQ. V shed 5 bases and J shed 3 bases, with 13 bases lying between them. The CDR3 consists of 14 residues. Here the CDR3 DNA reads TGTGCCAGCAGCCCCCTGGGGGGGGACACTGAAGCTTTCTTT. As protein: CASSPLGGDTEAFF.

This clone has only a few counts. The chain links TRBV11-3 to TRBJ2-2; TRBD1 matches 8 bases. Trimming removed 5 bases from V and 4 bases from J; junction bases left unmatched: 6. Germline V CDR1 and CDR2: SGHNT, YENEEA. The CDR3 runs to 15 residues. CDR3 in DNA: TGTGCCAGCAGCAAAGACAGGGGCCTCACCGGGGAGCTGTTTTTT. Amino acids: CASSKDRGLTGELFF.

Concerning this clone itself: The junction differs from germline at one of its ends, possibly a read error. Other nucleotide sequences in the sample specify the same CDR3. The chain combines TRBV27 with TRBJ1-4; tentative D call: TRBD1 (5 bases). Germline CDR1 is MNHEY and CDR2 is SMNVEV (reference sequence). The CDR3 is 14 amino acids. This chain's CDR3 is CASSPGATNEKLFF. The CDR3 DNA reads TGCGCCAGCAGCCCGGGGGCAACTAATGAAAAACTGTTTTTT.

V is TRBV15 and J is TRBJ1-2, with TRBD1 matching over 8 bases. V gave up 3 bases and J gave up 8 bases; unmatched junction bases: 11. CDR1 is LNHNV and CDR2 is YYDKDF in the germline V gene (reference sequence). This CDR3 comprises 15 residues. CDR3 protein: CATSSPMDRADGYTF. The CDR3 DNA sequence: TGTGCCACCAGCAGCCCCATGGACAGGGCGGACGGCTACACCTTC.

The chain joins TRBV6-1 to TRBJ2-3, with D possibly being TRBD2 (5 bases). V was trimmed by 4 bases and J by 8 bases, leaving 13 bases between them. The CDR3 extends over 13 amino acids. In germline, CDR1 is MNHNS, CDR2 SASEGT. For the CDR3, the DNA is TGTGCCAGCAGTGGAACTAGATCCGGTACGCAGTATTTT. This translates into CASSGTRSGTQYF.

The chain combines TRBV6-1 with TRBJ1-3; possible D gene TRBD1, 5 bases. Germline V gene sequence: CDR1 MNHNS, CDR2 SASEGT. The germline V and J ends were trimmed by 8 bases and 0 bases, with 11 bases remaining between them. The CDR3 runs to 14 residues. DNA for the CDR3: TGTGCCAGCGGGACTAGATTCTCTGGAAACACCATATATTTT. As protein: CASGTRFSGNTIYF.

The chain recombines TRBV4-1 with TRBJ1-2; D gene ambiguous. The CDR3 is made up of 17 amino acids. Germline V gives CDR1 MGHRA, CDR2 YSYEKL. The ends were cut back, 0 bases at V and 4 bases at J, with 18 bases in the middle. The CDR3 DNA reads TGCGCCAGCAGCCAAGAGCCCTCAGCAGACATGGCCTATGGCTACACCTTC. Protein product: CASSQEPSADMAYGYTF.

The chain uses TRBV5-1 and TRBJ2-5, with TRBD2 matching over 13 bases. The CDR3 is made up of 15 amino acids. Germline-derived CDR1 and CDR2 are SGHRS and YFSETQ. Losses at the gene ends were 5 bases for V and 2 bases for J; bases not matched to a gene: 3. CDR3 protein: CASRGLAGSQETQYF. The CDR3 bases are TGCGCCAGCAGGGGACTAGCGGGGTCGCAAGAGACCCAGTACTTC.

This chain connects TRBV5-6 to TRBJ2-7; TRBD1 matches at 8 bases. CDR1 and CDR2 from the germline V gene are SGHDT and YYEEEE. The V and J ends lost 4 bases and 0 bases, in that order; junction bases with no gene match: 9. The CDR3 consists of 16 residues. The CDR3 here is CASSQRRTGYSYEQYF. DNA for the CDR3: TGTGCCAGCAGCCAACGCAGGACAGGGTACTCCTACGAGCAGTACTTC.

This clone was counted a few times. This chain joins TRBV5-4 and TRBJ1-2, with TRBD1 matching over 8 bases. V shed 4 bases, J shed 3 bases, and the junction held 8 bases outside the gene matches. This CDR3 comprises 15 residues. CDR1 and CDR2 from the germline V gene are SGHNT and YYREEE (reference sequence). CDR3 amino acids: CASSRSDRVDYGYTF. The CDR3 coding sequence is TGTGCCAGCAGCCGGTCGGACAGGGTAGACTATGGCTACACCTTC.